This T cell receptor beta chain was observed in a study of control samples from healthy donors and cancer patients. TCRdb keeps only in-frame clones here, not all; method: immunoSEQ multiplex PCR. This sample carries more than 20,000 clones, roughly 93% of them seen once, and the ten largest clones take over 10%. The CDR3 runs 14 residues. Germline V lookup: CDR1 GTSNPN, CDR2 SVGIG (reference sequence). V lost 3 bases and J lost 3; bases outside the gene matches: 5. This TCR derives from a man aged 50 to 59 with lung cancer. The chain links TRBV30 to TRBJ2-5; 9 bases match TRBD2. The sequencing input was PBMCs. The DNA of the CDR3 is TGTGCCTGGAGCCCCGCTAGCGGGGAAGAGACCCAGTACTTC. It translates to CAWSPASGEETQYF.